This TCR beta chain was recorded in a study of cytomegalovirus exposure and HLA in healthy donors. Study results and limitations: In a later analysis, specific HLA alleles were associated with over 15,000 TCR beta sequences at a 0.05 false discovery rate.

The PCR employed 60 Vbeta primers together with 13 Jbeta primers. Profiling relied on immunoSEQ multiplex PCR, and the TCRdb table lists in-frame clones only, not all of them. The table includes about 120,000 clones, under 90% detected once. Points on this clone: Its target is not known.

Trimming took 2 bases from V and 8 from J; bases not matched to a gene: 19. CDR1 and CDR2 from the germline V gene are MDHEN and SYDVKM. The CDR3 has 18 amino acids. Though nominally healthy at sampling, donors likely had unrecorded immune exposures. The source is a woman between 40 and 50 years old in good health and CMV-seropositive. This rearrangement joins TRBV28 to TRBJ1-2, with TRBD1 identical over 8 bases. Material for sequencing was PBMCs. DNA for the CDR3: TGTGCCAGCAGTTTAGGCAGGGGGCGTTTTCCCCCCTCTGGCGGCTACACCTTC. Translated, it gives CASSLGRGRFPPSGGYTF.